This T cell receptor beta chain came from a study of T cell responses to AZD1222 COVID-19 vaccine. TCRdb keeps only in-frame clones here, not all; method: immunoSEQ multiplex PCR. The sample has nearly 110,000 clones, around 87% seen once. V shed 5 bases and J 5 bases; nucleotides not matched to a gene: 9. The CDR3 is 16 residues long. From germline, CDR1 is MNHEY and CDR2 SVGEGT. The rearrangement uses TRBV6-2 or TRBV6-3 and TRBJ2-7; TRBD2 matches at 13 bases. Here the sequenced sample was peripheral blood, taken on day 0 of AZD1222 vaccination. The source of this sequence is an adult in good health. The chain's CDR3 is CASSTSGGDLRDEQYF. Written as DNA, the CDR3 is TGTGCCAGCAGTACTAGCGGGGGGGACCTCCGGGACGAGCAGTACTTC.